The present entry profiles one T cell receptor (beta chain) with its context. Combining a sample-barcoded 5' primer with a J-beta primer mix, a second PCR ran for about 6 to 12 cycles. TCRdb itself ran the 5' RACE reads through MiXCR, one entry per CDR3 protein. The sample lists some 710,000 distinct CDR3 sequences, about 42% occurring once. This record belongs to a study of blood T cells in healthy people across ages. Study-level background: Per two T cells, about one barcoded beta molecule was captured through template switching.

Every participating donor contributed roughly 9.6 milliliters of peripheral blood through a draw. CDR3 length equals 13 residues. Germline assignment: CDR1 DFQATT and CDR2 SNEGSKA (reference sequence). Trimming took 6 bases from V and 10 from J; bases not matched to a gene: 9. The J gene is TRBJ1-6, the V gene TRBV20-1; 7 nucleotides agree with TRBD1. The sample comprised blood. The source is a man older than 75 in good health. The CDR3 reads CSAPTGRESPLHF. The CDR3 bases are TGCAGTGCCCCGACAGGGCGGGAGTCACCCCTCCACTTT.